This is a list of T cell receptor beta chains from one sample in a study of CD8 T cells in ankylosing spondylitis. TCRdb itself ran the 5' RACE reads through MiXCR, one entry per CDR3 protein. The table has fewer than 400,000 distinct CDR3 sequences, approximately 14% seen once; the top ten hold roughly 0.99%. The specimen sequenced was blood, either unsorted or a sorted T cell fraction (not recorded which). These receptors all stem from a male donor with ankylosing spondylitis or in good health (not recorded which). CDR3s include the opening cysteine and the closing phenylalanine or tryptophan. A D gene is named only where the DNA matches it firmly. The listing skips clone size in some rows; elsewhere it reads once, few, many or a size class.

TRBJ2-1 | TRBD2 | TRBV20-1 | . | CSARVLSGRTSYNEQFF | TGCAGTGCTAGAGTTCTTAGCGGGCGGACCTCCTACAATGAGCAGTTCTTC
TRBJ2-2 | . | TRBV5-1 | . | CASSLATPTRGGTGELFF | TGCGCCAGCAGCTTGGCGACACCTACCAGGGGCGGTACCGGGGAGCTGTTTTTT
TRBJ2-5 | . | TRBV5-1 | few | CASSLGLRDQETQYF | TGCGCCAGCAGCTTGGGATTGCGGGACCAAGAGACCCAGTACTTC
TRBJ1-1 | . | TRBV20-1 | . | CSARGGVGANIRGTEAFF | TGCAGTGCTAGAGGCGGGGTAGGGGCCAACATCAGGGGCACTGAAGCTTTCTTT
TRBJ1-1 | . | TRBV10-2 | many | CASSVLGNTEAFF | TGCGCCAGCAGTGTACTGGGGAACACTGAAGCTTTCTTT
TRBJ1-1 | . | TRBV18 | few | CASSLVGSDTEAFF | TGTGCCAGCTCACTGGTGGGGTCGGACACTGAAGCTTTCTTT
TRBJ1-6 | TRBD1 | TRBV20-1 | few | CSAGQGSNSPLHF | TGCAGCGCAGGACAGGGTAGTAATTCACCCCTCCACTTT
TRBJ1-4 | . | TRBV12-3/TRBV12-4 | many | CASSLGQEKLFF | TGTGCCAGCAGTTTAGGACAGGAAAAACTGTTTTTT
TRBJ2-3 | . | TRBV12-3/TRBV12-4 | many | CASSLAGTTSTDTQYF | TGTGCCAGCAGTTTAGCCGGGACAACAAGCACAGATACGCAGTATTTT
TRBJ1-2 | . | TRBV12-3/TRBV12-4 | . | CASSLASMVGGRGGYTF | TGTGCCAGCAGTTTAGCCAGTATGGTGGGGGGGCGCGGTGGCTACACCTTC
TRBJ2-7 | . | TRBV20-1 | . | CSARDRGSSSYEQYF | TGCAGTGCTAGAGATCGGGGCTCGAGCTCCTACGAGCAGTACTTC
TRBJ2-5 | TRBD2 | TRBV20-1 | few | CSAIPTSGTQETQYF | TGCAGTGCTATTCCAACTAGCGGGACCCAAGAGACCCAGTACTTC
TRBJ1-2 | TRBD1 | TRBV12-3/TRBV12-4 | few | CASSQDRASNYGYTF | TGTGCCAGCAGTCAGGACAGGGCTTCTAACTATGGCTACACCTTC
TRBJ2-5 | TRBD1 | TRBV5-6 | . | CASSLVGTGAQETQYF | TGTGCCAGCAGCTTGGTGGGGACAGGAGCCCAAGAGACCCAGTACTTC
TRBJ1-4 | TRBD1 | TRBV12-3/TRBV12-4 | few | CASRGTGDLNEKLFF | TGTGCCAGCAGGGGGACAGGGGACCTTAATGAAAAACTGTTTTTT
TRBJ2-7 | TRBD1 | TRBV5-1 | few | CASSFGGTGSGEQYF | TGCGCCAGCAGCTTTGGCGGGACAGGGAGCGGCGAGCAGTACTTC
TRBJ2-2 | . | TRBV2 | few | CASSGVAANTGELFF | TGTGCCAGCAGTGGAGTAGCGGCTAACACCGGGGAGCTGTTTTTT
TRBJ1-6 | . | TRBV7-9 | . | CASSFSDDSPLHF | TGTGCCAGCAGCTTCAGTGACGATTCACCCCTCCACTTT
TRBJ1-1 | TRBD1 | TRBV5-1 | . | CASTRDRGLTEAFF | TGCGCCAGCACTCGGGACAGGGGGCTTACTGAAGCTTTCTTT
TRBJ1-5 | TRBD1 | TRBV6-1 | few | CASSEGTGARQPQHF | TGTGCCAGCAGCGAAGGGACAGGGGCTAGACAGCCCCAGCATTTT
TRBJ2-7 | TRBD2 | TRBV6-5 | many | CASSYGGVYEQYF | TGTGCCAGCAGTTACGGGGGGGTCTACGAGCAGTACTTC
TRBJ1-2 | TRBD1 | TRBV20-1 | . | CSAEGASGDANYGYTF | TGCAGTGCTGAGGGGGCGTCAGGGGACGCTAACTATGGCTACACCTTC
TRBJ1-1 | TRBD1 | TRBV5-6 | few | CASSLGTGLMNTEAFF | TGTGCCAGCAGCTTGGGGACAGGGCTAATGAACACTGAAGCTTTCTTT
TRBJ2-1 | TRBD2 | TRBV5-1 | . | CASSLTSGGSNEQFF | TGCGCCAGCAGCTTGACTAGCGGGGGGAGCAATGAGCAGTTCTTC
TRBJ2-1 | TRBD2 | TRBV20-1 | . | CSAFLAGRSNEQFF | TGCAGTGCTTTCCTAGCGGGGAGGAGCAATGAGCAGTTCTTC
TRBJ2-3 | TRBD1 | TRBV2 | few | CASSVDRERADTQYF | TGTGCCAGCAGTGTGGACAGGGAGAGAGCAGATACGCAGTATTTT
TRBJ1-5 | . | TRBV12-3/TRBV12-4 | . | CASSSLAVSGSNQPQHF | TGTGCCAGCAGCTCCCTGGCGGTCTCGGGGAGCAATCAGCCCCAGCATTTT
TRBJ2-4 | . | TRBV5-1 | few | CASSLRGTSLAKNIQYF | TGCGCCAGCAGCTTGAGAGGGACGAGTTTAGCCAAAAACATTCAGTACTTC
TRBJ1-1 | TRBD1 | TRBV29-1 | . | CSVGQGINTEAFF | TGCAGCGTTGGACAGGGGATAAACACTGAAGCTTTCTTT
TRBJ2-2 | . | TRBV3-1 | few | CASSQDTGAGELFF | TGTGCCAGCAGCCAAGACACCGGGGCCGGGGAGCTGTTTTTT
TRBJ2-1 | . | TRBV6-1 | . | CASSQGMSYGEQFF | TGTGCCAGCAGCCAGGGGATGTCTTATGGTGAGCAGTTCTTC
TRBJ2-1 | . | TRBV12-3/TRBV12-4 | few | CATLSGAYNEQFF | TGTGCCACCCTTAGCGGTGCTTACAATGAGCAGTTCTTC
TRBJ2-5 | TRBD2 | TRBV5-1 | many | CASSSGLAGGPRQETQYF | TGCGCCAGCAGCTCGGGACTAGCGGGAGGGCCAAGGCAAGAGACCCAGTACTTC